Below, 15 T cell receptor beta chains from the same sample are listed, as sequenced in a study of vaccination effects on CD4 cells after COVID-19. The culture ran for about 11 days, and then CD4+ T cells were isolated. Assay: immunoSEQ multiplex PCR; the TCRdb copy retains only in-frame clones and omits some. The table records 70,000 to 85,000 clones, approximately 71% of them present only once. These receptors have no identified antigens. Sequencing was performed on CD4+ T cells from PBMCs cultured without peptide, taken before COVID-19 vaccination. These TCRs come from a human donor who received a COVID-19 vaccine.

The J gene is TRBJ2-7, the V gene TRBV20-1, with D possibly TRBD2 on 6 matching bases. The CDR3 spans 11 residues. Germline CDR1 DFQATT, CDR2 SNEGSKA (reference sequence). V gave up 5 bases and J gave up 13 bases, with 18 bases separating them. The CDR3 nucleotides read TGCAGTGCTGGGGGGAACTACCTTTCTTACGTC. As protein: CSAGGNYLSYV.

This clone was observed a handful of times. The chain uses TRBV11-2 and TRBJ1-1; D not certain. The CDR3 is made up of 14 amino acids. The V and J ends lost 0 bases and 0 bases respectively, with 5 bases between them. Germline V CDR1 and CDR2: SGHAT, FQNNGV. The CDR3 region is CASSLEWMNTEAFF. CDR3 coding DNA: TGTGCCAGCAGCTTAGAATGGATGAACACTGAAGCTTTCTTT.

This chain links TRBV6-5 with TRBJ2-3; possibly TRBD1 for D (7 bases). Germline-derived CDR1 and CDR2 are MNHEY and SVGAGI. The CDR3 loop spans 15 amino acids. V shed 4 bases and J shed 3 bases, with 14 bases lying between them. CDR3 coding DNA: TGTGCCAGCAGTTCGGTCAGGGGGAGGACAGATACGCAGTATTTT. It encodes CASSSVRGRTDTQYF.

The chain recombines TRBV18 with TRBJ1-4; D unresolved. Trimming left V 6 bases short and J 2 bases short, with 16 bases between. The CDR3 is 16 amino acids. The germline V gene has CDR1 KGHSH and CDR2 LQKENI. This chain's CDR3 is CASSQKRQATNEKLFF. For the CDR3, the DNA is TGTGCCAGCTCCCAAAAACGGCAGGCGACTAATGAAAAACTGTTTTTT.

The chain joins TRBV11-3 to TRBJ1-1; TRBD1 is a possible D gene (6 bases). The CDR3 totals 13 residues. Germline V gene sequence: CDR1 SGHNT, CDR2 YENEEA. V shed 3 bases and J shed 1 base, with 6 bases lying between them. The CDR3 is CASSLTGNTEAFF. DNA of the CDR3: TGTGCCAGCAGCTTGACAGGGAACACTGAAGCTTTCTTT.

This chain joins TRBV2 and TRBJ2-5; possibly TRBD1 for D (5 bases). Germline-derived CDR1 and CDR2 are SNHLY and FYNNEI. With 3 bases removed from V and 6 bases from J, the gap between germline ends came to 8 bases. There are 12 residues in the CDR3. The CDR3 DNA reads TGTGCCAGCAGTGACAGGGAACAGACCCAGTACTTC. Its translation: CASSDREQTQYF.

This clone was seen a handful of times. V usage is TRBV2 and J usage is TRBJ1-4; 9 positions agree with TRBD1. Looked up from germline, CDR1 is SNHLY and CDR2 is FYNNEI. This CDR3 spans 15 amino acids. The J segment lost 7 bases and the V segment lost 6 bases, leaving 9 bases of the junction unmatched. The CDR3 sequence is CASSNTGGAGEKLFF. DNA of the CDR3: TGTGCCAGCAGCAATACAGGGGGCGCGGGTGAAAAACTGTTTTTT.

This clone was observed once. CDR3 sequence (DNA): TGTGCCAGCAGGAGGTGGAACACTGAAGCTTTCTTT. This gives the protein CASRRWNTEAFF. The J gene is TRBJ1-1, the V gene TRBV5-4; D remains ambiguous. CDR3 length equals 12 residues. V shed 5 bases and J shed 1 base, with 6 bases lying between them. Germline assignment: CDR1 SGHNT and CDR2 YYREEE (reference sequence).

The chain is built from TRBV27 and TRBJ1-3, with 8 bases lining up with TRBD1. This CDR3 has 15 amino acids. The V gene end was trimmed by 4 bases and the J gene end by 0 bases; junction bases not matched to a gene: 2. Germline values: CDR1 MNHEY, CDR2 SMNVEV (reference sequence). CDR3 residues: CASSSRGLSGNTIYF. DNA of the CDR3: TGTGCCAGCAGTTCCAGGGGGCTCTCTGGAAACACCATATATTTT.

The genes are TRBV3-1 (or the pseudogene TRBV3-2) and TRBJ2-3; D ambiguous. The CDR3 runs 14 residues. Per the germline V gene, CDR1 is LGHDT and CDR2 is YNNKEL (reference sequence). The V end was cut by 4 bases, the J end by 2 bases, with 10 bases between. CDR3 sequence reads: CASSLSWDTDTQYF. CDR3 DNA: TGTGCCAGCAGCCTAAGTTGGGACACAGATACGCAGTATTTT.

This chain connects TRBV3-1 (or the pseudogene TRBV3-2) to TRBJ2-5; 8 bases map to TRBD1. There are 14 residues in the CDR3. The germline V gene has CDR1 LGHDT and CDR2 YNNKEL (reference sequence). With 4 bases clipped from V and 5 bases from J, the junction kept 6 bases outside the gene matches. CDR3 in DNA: TGTGCCAGCAGCCCGGACAGGGTCCGGGAGACCCAGTACTTC. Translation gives CASSPDRVRETQYF.

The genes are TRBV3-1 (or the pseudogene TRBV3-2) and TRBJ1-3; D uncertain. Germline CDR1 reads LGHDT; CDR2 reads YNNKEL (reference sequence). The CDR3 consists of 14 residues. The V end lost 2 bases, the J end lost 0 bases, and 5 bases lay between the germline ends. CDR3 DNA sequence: TGTGCCAGCAGCCAAACAGACTCTGGAAACACCATATATTTT. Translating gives CASSQTDSGNTIYF.

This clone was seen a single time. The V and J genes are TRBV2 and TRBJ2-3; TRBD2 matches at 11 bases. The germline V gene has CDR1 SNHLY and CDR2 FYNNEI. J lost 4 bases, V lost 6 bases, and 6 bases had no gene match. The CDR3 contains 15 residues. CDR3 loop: CASRVAGGAADTQYF. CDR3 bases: TGTGCCAGCAGGGTAGCGGGGGGGGCCGCAGATACGCAGTATTTT.

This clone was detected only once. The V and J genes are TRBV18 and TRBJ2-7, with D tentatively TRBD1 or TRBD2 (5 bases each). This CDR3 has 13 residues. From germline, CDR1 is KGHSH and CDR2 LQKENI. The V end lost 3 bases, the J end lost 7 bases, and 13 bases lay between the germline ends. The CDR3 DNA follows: TGTGCCAGCTCACCGCAAGGGGCGGGTGAGCAGTACGTC. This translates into CASSPQGAGEQYV.

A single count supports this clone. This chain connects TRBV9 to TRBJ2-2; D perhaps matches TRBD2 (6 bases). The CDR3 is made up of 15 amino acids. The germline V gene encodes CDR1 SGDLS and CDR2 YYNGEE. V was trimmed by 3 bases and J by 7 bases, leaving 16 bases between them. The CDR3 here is CASSERAGRSGELFF. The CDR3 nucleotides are TGTGCCAGCAGCGAGCGGGCAGGGAGAAGCGGGGAGCTGTTTTTT.